These T cell receptor beta chains were read from a single sample in a study of T cell repertoires in cytomegalovirus infection. One entry per CDR3 protein results from TCRdb running MiXCR on the reads. This table has under 850,000 distinct CDR3 sequences, under 40% appearing once. The material sequenced was PBMCs. These receptors were collected from a human donor in good health (CMV status not recorded). Some clones in this sample may be carry-over from other donors' samples. Each CDR3 is given with its conserved first and last residue.

TRBV20-1	TRBJ2-3	CSVPTGGRHADTQYF
TRBV19	TRBJ1-1	CASTTGTPNTEAFF
TRBV5-1	TRBJ1-1	CASRGQGGPNEAFF
TRBV7-9	TRBJ2-7	CASSLGLNEQYF
TRBV7-3	TRBJ2-2	CASSLDRGGELFF
TRBV6-1	TRBJ1-1	CASSVPQGGQGNTEALF
TRBV4-2	TRBJ2-6	CASSQENFRGDSGANVLTF
TRBV7-9	TRBJ2-1	CASSLRTSGENEQFF
TRBV29-1	TRBJ2-1	CSVSPKGDGYNEQFF
TRBV7-2	TRBJ1-2	CASSLATGTPYGYTF
TRBV28	TRBJ2-5	CASSRPTGAETQYF
TRBV19	TRBJ1-2	CATTSGTSYGYTF
TRBV27	TRBJ1-6	CASNAQGKSSYNSPLHF
TRBV19	TRBJ1-5	CATRGPFPQPQHF
TRBV28	TRBJ2-4	CASSLLAKNIQYF
TRBV4-1	TRBJ2-4	CASSQDTAAGGNIQYF